This T cell receptor (beta chain) was captured in a study of T cell responses to AZD1222 COVID-19 vaccine. Broader study findings: Unmutated regions of variants are reportedly targeted by nearly half of spike-specific TCRs. It was only after the peak T cell response that any repertoires were sampled. Elevations in Spike-specific TCR breadth and depth followed administration of two AZD1222 doses.

Produced via immunoSEQ multiplex PCR; TCRdb's table is partial and in-frame only. The sample has over 90,000 clones; 85% to 90% are singletons. Remarks on this clone: The antigen remains unidentified.

Germline values: CDR1 MNHEY, CDR2 SVGAGI. The CDR3 length is 12 residues. J gave up 6 bases and V 8 bases, and 6 bases lay outside the gene matches. This clonotype was sampled from an adult who received the AZD1222 COVID-19 vaccine. The chain employs TRBV6-5 and TRBJ1-2; TRBD1 matches 7 bases. The sequencing used peripheral blood, collected 28 days after the second AZD1222 dose. The CDR3 DNA reads as TGTGCCAGCCCGGGACAGACAGATGGCTACACCTTC. It encodes CASPGQTDGYTF.